This T cell receptor (beta chain) was retrieved from a study of blood T cell repertoires in COVID-19. Study details: COVID-19 samples collected from the United States, Italy and Spain covered acute and convalescent phases. T cells, B-cell-depleted T cells, or PBMCs provided the cDNA or gDNA that served as material.

This clone was picked up a small number of times. Source study methods: Reference gene primer amplification in the assay estimated nucleated cell counts. TCRdb's copy holds only in-frame clones and misses some; the assay was immunoSEQ multiplex PCR. The V and J calls and the clone size are those of that table, but D and trimming were determined from the DNA. Of 150,000 to 200,000 clones detected, 80% to 90% appear once; the ten largest clones hold 2.5% to 3.5%. This CDR3 has 14 residues. V was clipped by 0 bases and J by 10 bases, with 14 bases between them. The germline V gene has CDR1 LGHNA and CDR2 YSLEER.

The TCR sequence derives from a man aged 60 to 75 with acute or convalescent COVID-19. The sample consisted of peripheral blood. The genes are TRBV4-3 and TRBJ2-3, with D tentatively TRBD2 (6 bases). The CDR3 DNA is TGCGCCAGCAGCCAAGAGTGGACCTCGGGGGCGCAGTATTTT. Residues: CASSQEWTSGAQYF.